The source of this T cell receptor (beta chain) is a study of shared clonotypes between healthy human individuals. Background on the study: Researchers assigned three CD4 naive, three CD4 memory, two CD8 naive and one CD8 memory plate to each donor.

V was pared by 0 bases and J by 9 bases, with 13 bases between. CDR3 size: 14 residues. Germline-derived CDR1 and CDR2 are SGHKS and YYEKEE (reference sequence). Worth noting for this clone: The target antigen is unknown.

The test was conducted at deep level. Assay used: immunoSEQ multiplex PCR; TCRdb lists only in-frame clones, some missing. There are fewer than 1.8 million clones in the sample; around 98.5% occur only once, and 0.36% lies in the top ten. Overall study results and limits: Researchers sampled only blood; tissue repertoires likely differ. Naive subsets tended to show greater estimated richness than memory subsets.

The sequence was collected from a man aged 25-40 years in good health. V usage is TRBV5-5 and J usage is TRBJ2-1; TRBD2 might be the D (5 bases). The sample was naive CD4+ T cells sorted from blood. Subset specified: CD45RA+ positively selected. The CDR3 sequence: CASSLGLGTSEQFF. DNA for the CDR3: TGTGCCAGCAGCTTGGGCCTGGGCACTAGTGAGCAGTTCTTC.